This T cell receptor (beta chain) emerged from a study of Graves' ophthalmopathy and Graves' hyperthyroidism. Findings of the study overall: Blood also harbored most expanded thyroid clonotypes above 0.001 frequency.

This clonotype was seen at least ten times. Antigen: not known. RNA transcripts provided the template for amplifying TCR beta CDR3 regions. First-round RT-PCR relied on HTBI primers, and a second-round multiplex PCR came next. A single record per CDR3 protein comes from TCRdb applying MiXCR to the multiplex PCR reads. The sample yields around 470,000 distinct CDR3 sequences, approximately 15% seen once. The CDR3 consists of 15 residues. J gave up 5 bases and V 1 base, and 3 bases lay outside the gene matches. CDR1 is LGHNA and CDR2 is YNFKEQ in the germline V gene. Material for sequencing was blood. This chain connects TRBV4-2 to TRBJ1-5; TRBD1 aligns across 9 bases. The clonotype was recovered from a young woman with Graves' ophthalmopathy. The CDR3 spells CASSQGGTGYQPQHF. In nucleotides, the CDR3 is TGTGCCAGCAGCCAAGGGGGGACAGGGTATCAGCCCCAGCATTTT.